This TCR beta chain was retrieved from a study of blood T cells in healthy people across ages. Study context: Per every two T cells, about one barcoded beta molecule was captured by template switching.

Alongside a J-beta primer mix, a sample-barcoded 5' primer served in a second PCR lasting roughly 7 to 12 cycles. TCRdb reprocessed the 5' RACE reads via MiXCR and lists one record per CDR3 protein. Altogether 500,000 to 600,000 distinct CDR3 sequences are present, 27% being singletons, with the ten largest covering less than 20%. The CDR3 totals 16 residues. The V end lost 5 bases, the J end lost 0 bases, and 14 bases lay between the germline ends. The chain has TRBV12-3 or TRBV12-4 and TRBJ2-1, with D unresolved. Sample: blood. This receptor was identified in a woman between 70 and 85 years old in good health. CDR3 protein: CASSPRARSSYNEQFF. Written as DNA, the CDR3 is TGTGCCAGCAGTCCTCGGGCCAGGAGCTCCTACAATGAGCAGTTCTTC.